Reported below is one T cell receptor (beta chain). Its cognate antigen is unknown. These data are taken from a study of cytomegalovirus exposure and HLA in healthy donors. Study-wide findings and caveats: Reports credit the classifier with highly specific, highly sensitive diagnosis of cytomegalovirus status. Investigators reported more than 150 TCR beta chains as tied to cytomegalovirus.

Data came from immunoSEQ multiplex PCR; TCRdb stores just in-frame clones and leaves some out. The sample shows tens of thousands of clones, roughly 96% of them seen only once. V lost 1 base to trimming and J lost 4 bases; unmatched junction nucleotides: 6. From germline, CDR1 is SGHVS and CDR2 FNYEAQ. This CDR3 has 15 residues. The sequenced sample was PBMCs. The TCR comes from a man aged 18 to 29 in good health and CMV-seronegative. The gene calls are TRBV7-6 and TRBJ1-1, with 7 bases fitting TRBD1. The CDR3 nucleotides are TGTGCCAGCAGCTTAGTGGAGAGGGGGCCCACTGAAGCTTTCTTT. As protein: CASSLVERGPTEAFF.